The 32 T cell receptor beta chains below all came from one sample that was sequenced in a study of T cells in Graves' hyperthyroidism and ophthalmopathy. Using RNA transcripts as the source, TCR beta CDR3 regions were amplified. The HTBI set primed first-round TCR CDR3 RT-PCR. TCRdb reprocessed the multiplex PCR reads with MiXCR, giving one entry per CDR3 protein. The sample has about 59,000 distinct CDR3 sequences; approximately 53% are singletons. What was sequenced was blood. The source of these receptors is a woman aged 60-70 years with Graves' ophthalmopathy.

Note on this clonotype: The DNA is omitted, as the CDR3 cannot be located on it reliably, and the CDR3 follows TCRdb's listing. The V gene is TRBV19, the J gene TRBJ1-5. The CDR3 comprises 19 residues, both ends counted. In germline, CDR1 is LNHDA, CDR2 SQIVND (reference sequence). The CDR3 sequence: CASSMTAGNIQYFGQPQHF.

V and J are TRBV7-8 and TRBJ2-7; weak D call: TRBD2 (6 bases). The V end lost 5 bases, the J end lost 12 bases, and 17 bases lay between the germline ends. The CDR3 consists of 12 residues. Germline values: CDR1 SGHVS, CDR2 FQNEAQ. The CDR3 reads CASSERSREVYV. CDR3 nucleotide sequence: TGTGCCAGCAGCGAGAGATCGAGGGAGGTGTACGTC.

The count of this clonotype is one. This chain connects TRBV9 to TRBJ2-6; weak D call: TRBD2 (6 bases). The CDR3 is 15 residues long. Trimming removed 2 bases from V and 2 bases from J, with 8 bases in between. Germline values: CDR1 SGDLS, CDR2 YYNGEE. The CDR3 nucleotides read TGTGCCAGCAGCGTGACGGGGGCTGGGGCCAACGTCCTGACTTTC. Its translation is CASSVTGAGANVLTF. Together with reference TRBV9 and TRBJ2-6, the CDR3 gives the full variable domain: DSGVTQTPKHLITATGQRVTLRCSPRSGDLSVYWYQQSLDQGLQFLIQYYNGEERAKGNILERFSAQQFPDLHSELNLSSLELGDSALYFCASSVTGAGANVLTFGAGSRLTVL.

This clonotype was detected ten times or more. A much larger clone lies one base from this, so it may be a read error. CDR3 in DNA: TGCAGCGTTGTACCAGCGGGTATCTCCTACGAGCAGTACTTC. Its protein is CSVVPAGISYEQYF. V is TRBV29-1 and J is TRBJ2-7, with D maybe TRBD2 (6 bases). Germline V gene lookup returns CDR1 SQVTM and CDR2 ANQGSEA. This CDR3 has 14 amino acids. With 4 bases removed from V and 0 bases from J, the gap between germline ends came to 13 bases.

The genes are TRBV4-1 and TRBJ1-6, with D maybe TRBD1 (5 bases). Trimming shortened V by 7 bases and J by 6 bases, and 19 bases separated the two germline ends. The CDR3 is 16 amino acids. Germline lookup yields CDR1 MGHRA and CDR2 YSYEKL. The CDR3 region is CASMGAGGLCNSPLHF. DNA for the CDR3: TGCGCCAGCATGGGAGCGGGGGGTTTGTGTAATTCACCCCTCCACTTT.

There are many counts of this clonotype. V and J are TRBV5-1 and TRBJ1-4; unclear D gene. The CDR3 has 15 amino acids. The germline gives CDR1 SGHRS, CDR2 YFSETQ. Deletions cut 0 bases from V and 4 bases from J, with 10 bases between. As DNA, the CDR3 is TGCGCCAGCAGCTTGGGGGGTCTAAGTAATGAAAAACTGTTTTTT. It translates to CASSLGGLSNEKLFF.

The chain couples TRBV6-9 to TRBJ2-5; D possibly corresponds to TRBD2 (5 bases). This CDR3 contains 14 residues. The V and J ends lost 2 bases and 1 base respectively, with 8 bases between them. Germline values: CDR1 MNHGY, CDR2 SVAAGI. The CDR3 sequence: CASSYRGSQETQYF. CDR3 coding DNA: TGTGCCAGCAGTTATCGGGGATCCCAAGAGACCCAGTACTTC.

V is TRBV15 and J is TRBJ1-5; unclear D gene. The germline V gene has CDR1 LNHNV and CDR2 YYDKDF (reference sequence). CDR3 length: 8 amino acids. This CDR3 reads CSNQPQHF. Written as DNA, the CDR3 is TGTAGCAATCAGCCCCAGCATTTT.

This clonotype is categorized as medium-sized. V is TRBV25-1 and J is TRBJ1-1; 8 bases fit TRBD1. V lost 7 bases, J lost 9 bases, and 13 bases stayed unmatched. The germline CDR1 and CDR2 sequences are MGHDK and SYGVNS. The CDR3 length is 14 residues. The CDR3 region is CASTWTGRVGQAFF. CDR3 DNA: TGTGCCAGCACTTGGACAGGGAGGGTCGGGCAAGCTTTCTTT. The entire variable domain, with the rest obtained from reference TRBV25-1 and TRBJ1-1, is as follows: EADIYQTPRYLVIGTGKKITLECSQTMGHDKMYWYQQDPGMELHLIHYSYGVNSTEKGDLSSESTVSRIRTEHFPLTLESARPSHTSQYLCASTWTGRVGQAFFGQGTRLTVV.

J is TRBJ2-7 and V is TRBV9; 7 bases agree with TRBD1. This CDR3 has 12 amino acids. The V and J ends lost 10 bases and 6 bases, in that order; junction bases with no gene match: 10. Germline V gene data show CDR1 as SGDLS and CDR2 as YYNGEE. CDR3 protein: CASLTGSGEQYF. The CDR3 DNA reads as TGTGCCTCCCTGACAGGGTCGGGCGAGCAGTACTTC.

The chain has TRBV6-5 and TRBJ2-7; 8 nucleotides match TRBD1. Germline CDR1 reads MNHEY; CDR2 reads SVGAGI. The CDR3 length is 14 residues. Trimming removed 4 bases from V and 5 bases from J; junction bases left unmatched: 7. The CDR3 sequence is CASSFRDRFNEQYF. CDR3 DNA sequence: TGTGCCAGCAGTTTCCGGGACAGGTTCAACGAGCAGTACTTC.

At least ten counts were recorded for this clonotype. The CDR3 protein is CASSTLGNRRQGYTF. In nucleotides, the CDR3 is TGTGCCAGCAGTACCCTAGGCAACAGGAGGCAGGGCTACACCTTC. V gene TRBV28 combines with J gene TRBJ1-2, with D tentatively TRBD1 (5 bases). V was pared by 5 bases and J by 8 bases, with 21 bases between. The germline gives CDR1 MDHEN, CDR2 SYDVKM. The CDR3 is 15 amino acids.

This chain connects TRBV13 to TRBJ1-1, with 7 nucleotides matching TRBD1. V trimming: 5 bases; J trimming: 4 bases; junction bases outside the gene matches: 7. The CDR3 loop spans 14 amino acids. CDR1 PRHDT and CDR2 FYEKMQ come from the germline V gene (reference sequence). This chain's CDR3 is CASSANRGATEAFF. CDR3 sequence (DNA): TGTGCCAGCAGCGCAAACAGGGGTGCCACTGAAGCTTTCTTT.

The chain links TRBV20-1 to TRBJ2-7; 8 nucleotides match TRBD2. The germline V gene encodes CDR1 DFQATT and CDR2 SNEGSKA (reference sequence). The V and J ends lost 6 bases and 2 bases, in that order; junction bases with no gene match: 15. This CDR3 has 16 residues. CDR3 loop: CSASSLRAGETYEQYF. The CDR3 bases are TGCAGTGCCAGCAGTTTACGAGCGGGGGAGACCTACGAGCAGTACTTC.

A note on this clonotype: Since no conserved phenylalanine or tryptophan closes the CDR3, a read error is the likely cause. The limits of the CDR3 on the DNA are not certain, so only TCRdb's listed CDR3 is given. The chain links TRBV7-6 to TRBJ1-5. Looked up from germline, CDR1 is SGHVS and CDR2 is FNYEAQ. Inclusive of both ends, the CDR3 amounts to 8 amino acids. This CDR3 reads CASSLSRG.

This clonotype has ten or more counts. This chain joins TRBV7-9 and TRBJ2-5, with TRBD2 matching over 8 bases. Germline CDR1 and CDR2: SEHNR and FQNEAQ (reference sequence). The ends lost 7 bases at V and 5 bases at J; junction bases unmatched: 12. This CDR3 comprises 15 residues. DNA for the CDR3: TGTGCCAGCACCCCGGGGGGGATCGGCGGGGAGACCCAGTACTTC. Translating it yields CASTPGGIGGETQYF.

Concerning this clonotype: The junction departs from the called germline gene at one end, perhaps through a read error. V and J are TRBV5-5 and TRBJ1-5; 9 bases agree with TRBD1. Germline V gene data show CDR1 as SGHKS and CDR2 as YYEKEE (reference sequence). CDR3 length equals 16 residues. The CDR3 sequence: CASSWAQGTGNQPQHF. The CDR3 DNA reads TGCGCCAGCAGCTGGGCGCAGGGGACAGGGAATCAGCCCCAGCATTTT.

As for this clonotype: One end of the junction fails to match germline, which may point to a read error. V usage is TRBV7-3 and J usage is TRBJ2-1, with TRBD1 matching over 7 bases. The CDR3 covers 14 residues. Germline CDR1 SGHTA, CDR2 FQGTGA. The CDR3 region has the DNA TGCGCCAGCAGCCCGGGACAGTGGTACAATGAGCAGTTCTTC. This gives the protein CASSPGQWYNEQFF.

The chain employs TRBV20-1 and TRBJ2-7; 10 bases are a match to TRBD2. V was clipped by 7 bases and J by 9 bases; unmatched bases: 6. This CDR3 is built from 11 residues. The germline gives CDR1 DFQATT, CDR2 SNEGSKA (reference sequence). CDR3 bases: TGCAGTGTCCCGGGACTAGCGAGGCAGTACTTC. Translated, it gives CSVPGLARQYF.

This clonotype came up many times. The chain recombines TRBV2 with TRBJ1-2; TRBD1 might be the D (6 bases). V shed 0 bases and J shed 7 bases, with 15 bases lying between them. The CDR3 length is 15 residues. Germline CDR1 and CDR2: SNHLY and FYNNEI. The CDR3: CASSEARQGRSGYTF. CDR3 nucleotide sequence: TGTGCCAGCAGTGAAGCGAGGCAGGGGAGGAGTGGCTACACCTTC. Full variable domain (missing parts from reference TRBV2 and TRBJ1-2): EPEVTQTPSHQVTQMGQEVILRCVPISNHLYFYWYRQILGQKVEFLVSFYNNEISEKSEIFDDQFSVERPDGSNFTLKIRSTKLEDSAMYFCASSEARQGRSGYTFGSGTRLTVV.

This clonotype was observed at least ten times. The chain carries TRBV4-1 and TRBJ1-2, with no clear D. CDR3 length: 14 amino acids. Germline CDR1 MGHRA, CDR2 YSYEKL. Trimming took 0 bases from V and 4 from J, leaving 9 bases between them. The CDR3 region has the DNA TGCGCCAGCAGCCAAGATGAGGCCACCTATGGCTACACCTTC. It encodes CASSQDEATYGYTF.

The chain is built from TRBV5-1 and TRBJ1-2; D call uncertain. From germline, CDR1 is SGHRS and CDR2 YFSETQ. This CDR3 is built from 13 residues. V was cut by 0 bases and J by 6 bases, with 9 bases left in between. CDR3 region: CASSLVGSDGYTF. The CDR3 bases are TGCGCCAGCAGCTTGGTCGGGTCTGATGGCTACACCTTC.

This clonotype appeared a single time. This sequence joins TRBV24-1 and TRBJ2-7; 11 nucleotides align to TRBD2. Germline values: CDR1 KGHDR, CDR2 SFDVKD. The CDR3 length is 15 residues. The V gene end was trimmed by 4 bases and the J gene end by 3 bases; junction bases not matched to a gene: 4. The CDR3 coding sequence is TGTGCCACCAGTGACCCAACTAGCGGGAGCTACGAGCAGTACTTC. It translates to CATSDPTSGSYEQYF.

V usage is TRBV5-6 and J usage is TRBJ2-7; D remains unclear. The CDR3 loop spans 14 amino acids. V lost 2 bases to trimming and J lost 3 bases, with 12 bases between them. Germline V CDR1 and CDR2: SGHDT, YYEEEE. As DNA, the CDR3 is TGTGCCAGCAGCTTTTCCTCTCAACTCTACGAGCAGTACTTC. Its translation: CASSFSSQLYEQYF.

As concerns this clonotype: A read error may account for a junction end that differs from germline. V gene TRBV19 combines with J gene TRBJ1-5, with D maybe TRBD1 (5 bases). Germline lookup yields CDR1 LNHDA and CDR2 SQIVND (reference sequence). The CDR3 has 16 amino acids. The CDR3: CAGSARGVYSNQPQHF. CDR3 nucleotides: TGTGCCGGTAGTGCCCGGGGGGTCTATAGCAATCAGCCCCAGCATTTT.

The chain joins TRBV19 to TRBJ2-2, with TRBD2 matching 8 bases. CDR1 and CDR2 from the germline V gene are LNHDA and SQIVND (reference sequence). The CDR3 extends over 16 amino acids. The V gene end was trimmed by 4 bases and the J gene end by 3 bases; junction bases not matched to a gene: 7. The CDR3 region is CASSRSIAGYTGELFF. CDR3 bases: TGTGCCAGTAGTAGATCGATAGCGGGATACACCGGGGAGCTGTTTTTT. Drawing the rest from reference TRBV19 and TRBJ2-2, the complete variable domain is DGGITQSPKYLFRKEGQNVTLSCEQNLNHDAMYWYRQDPGQGLRLIYYSQIVNDFQKGDIAEGYSVSREKKESFPLTVTSAQKNPTAFYLCASSRSIAGYTGELFFGEGSRLTVL.

This chain connects TRBV19 to TRBJ1-1; D not certain. The CDR3 is 11 amino acids. CDR1 LNHDA and CDR2 SQIVND come from the germline V gene (reference sequence). The ends were cut back, 7 bases at V and 9 bases at J, with 12 bases in the middle. CDR3 region: CASTKIGKAFF. In DNA form, the CDR3 reads TGTGCCAGTACCAAGATCGGAAAAGCTTTCTTT.

The chain employs TRBV19 and TRBJ2-3, with 9 bases identical to TRBD2. V lost 4 bases and J lost 6; bases outside the gene matches: 17. This CDR3 comprises 18 residues. Germline loops: CDR1 LNHDA, CDR2 SQIVND (reference sequence). CDR3 nucleotides: TGTGCCAGTAGTACGGGCGGGAGGGCCATTCGTTCATCCGATACGCAGTATTTT. It translates to CASSTGGRAIRSSDTQYF.

The chain carries TRBV24-1 and TRBJ1-1; no clear D gene. The ends were cut back, 4 bases at V and 6 bases at J, with 20 bases in the middle. Germline V gene sequence: CDR1 KGHDR, CDR2 SFDVKD. The CDR3 has 16 amino acids. The CDR3 reads CATSDGRRESLAEAFF. The DNA of the CDR3 is TGTGCCACCAGTGACGGCCGGAGGGAGTCCCTAGCTGAAGCTTTCTTT.

The rearrangement links TRBV11-2 to TRBJ1-1, with D possibly matching TRBD1 (5 bases). The V gene lost 8 bases and the J gene lost 7 bases, with 26 bases spanning the gap. Germline V lookup: CDR1 SGHAT, CDR2 FQNNGV. The CDR3 contains 16 residues. The CDR3 bases are TGTGCCAGCTCACCCCCGAGGGGAGGTACGAGCTTTGAAGCTTTCTTT. It yields the protein CASSPPRGGTSFEAFF.

In this sample, this clonotype turned up a few times. The gene calls are TRBV20-1 and TRBJ2-1, with 10 bases lining up with TRBD1. V shed 5 bases, J shed 12 bases, and the junction held 13 bases outside the gene matches. This CDR3 comprises 14 residues. Germline CDR1 DFQATT, CDR2 SNEGSKA (reference sequence). CDR3 amino acids: CSAQKGTGVDTQFF. In DNA, the CDR3 is TGCAGTGCTCAAAAAGGGACAGGGGTAGATACGCAGTTCTTC.

Many counts were recorded for this clonotype. The chain is built from TRBV6-5 and TRBJ2-7; D uncertain. Looked up from germline, CDR1 is MNHEY and CDR2 is SVGAGI. V was clipped by 6 bases and J by 3 bases, with 15 bases between them. The CDR3 totals 14 residues. The CDR3 nucleotides are TGTGCCAGCAGCAAAACTTCTAAGGGCTACGAGCAGTACTTC. Translating it yields CASSKTSKGYEQYF.